The rows below give T cell receptor beta chains drawn from one sample of a study of blood T cell repertoires in COVID-19. Using immunoSEQ multiplex PCR, the repertoire was profiled, and TCRdb retains in-frame clones only, with some absent. The profile shows some 200,000 clones, approximately 84% of them singletons. The source material was peripheral blood. These receptors all stem from a woman aged 60 to 75 with acute or convalescent COVID-19. The CDR3 runs from the conserved cysteine through the conserved F or W. A D gene is named only where the DNA matches it firmly. Expanded clones are given a class, and other clones once, few, many or no size at all.

d_call | clone_size | j_call | v_call | cdr3_length | cdr3_aa | cdr3_nt
TRBD1 | - | TRBJ1-2 | TRBV5-4 | 16 | CATLKDRAFANYGYTF | TGTGCCACCCTGAAAGACAGGGCCTTCGCGAACTATGGCTACACCTTC
- | - | TRBJ1-5 | TRBV6-6 | 16 | CASSGGSGDGNQPQHF | TGTGCCAGCAGTGGGGGATCGGGGGACGGCAATCAGCCCCAGCATTTT
TRBD1 | - | TRBJ1-5 | TRBV7-8 | 13 | CASSRTGGLPQHF | TGTGCCAGCAGTCGGACAGGGGGCCTGCCCCAGCATTTT
- | - | TRBJ1-4 | TRBV6-6 | 16 | CASSSPDRTKNEKLFF | TGTGCCAGCAGTTCCCCCGACAGGACCAAAAATGAAAAACTGTTTTTT
- | - | TRBJ2-5 | TRBV12-3/TRBV12-4 | 12 | CASSLSGETQYF | TGTGCCAGCAGTTTAAGCGGAGAGACCCAGTACTTC
TRBD1 | - | TRBJ1-3 | TRBV15 | 15 | CATSRSTGAGNTIYF | TGTGCCACCAGCAGATCGACAGGGGCTGGAAACACCATATATTTT
TRBD1 | - | TRBJ1-3 | TRBV5-1 | 15 | CASSSRGQGGNTIYF | TGCGCCAGCAGCTCCAGGGGGCAGGGAGGAAACACCATATATTTT
TRBD2 | once | TRBJ2-3 | TRBV5-1 | 15 | CASSPRGGGTDTQYF | TGCGCCAGCAGCCCGCGGGGGGGCGGGACAGATACGCAGTATTTT
- | - | TRBJ2-7 | TRBV7-9 | 14 | CASSPRGAAYEQYF | TGTGCCAGCAGCCCCCGGGGGGCGGCCTACGAGCAGTACTTC
- | - | TRBJ2-7 | TRBV5-1 | 13 | CASSPQTGYEQYF | TGCGCCAGCAGCCCGCAGACGGGGTACGAGCAGTACTTC
TRBD2 | - | TRBJ2-5 | TRBV30 | 14 | CAWGTGLAQETQYF | TGTGCCTGGGGAACAGGACTAGCGCAAGAGACCCAGTACTTC
TRBD1 | - | TRBJ1-2 | TRBV28 | 16 | CASTLLKNDRGYGYTF | TGTGCCAGCACCCTCTTAAAAAACGACAGGGGTTATGGCTACACCTTC
- | - | TRBJ2-2 | TRBV3-1/TRBV3-2 | 14 | CASSHPTGPGELFF | TGTGCCAGCAGCCACCCGACAGGCCCCGGGGAGCTGTTTTTT
TRBD1 | - | TRBJ1-2 | TRBV19 | 13 | CASGTELNYGYTF | TGTGCCAGTGGGACAGAACTTAACTATGGCTACACCTTC
- | - | TRBJ2-7 | TRBV6-1 | 14 | CASSENRGAGEQYF | TGTGCCAGCAGTGAGAACCGGGGGGCGGGAGAGCAGTACTTC
- | - | TRBJ1-3 | TRBV9 | 16 | CASSPRGRVSGNTIYF | TGTGCCAGCAGCCCCCGAGGGAGGGTCTCTGGAAACACCATATATTTT
- | - | TRBJ1-1 | TRBV29-1 | 14 | CSATLLTLGAEAFF | TGCAGCGCAACCCTTTTAACCCTGGGCGCTGAAGCTTTCTTT
TRBD1 | few | TRBJ1-2 | TRBV19 | 13 | CASSRGQGSGYTF | TGTGCCAGTAGCAGGGGGCAGGGCTCTGGCTACACCTTC
- | - | TRBJ1-2 | TRBV30 | 11 | CAWSVEDGYTF | TGTGCCTGGAGTGTTGAGGATGGCTACACCTTC
TRBD1 | - | TRBJ1-4 | TRBV18 | 19 | CASSPLLTQGAQANEKLFF | TGTGCCAGCTCACCTCTCTTGACCCAGGGGGCGCAGGCTAATGAAAAACTGTTTTTT
TRBD1 | - | TRBJ2-3 | TRBV27 | 15 | CASRTGLMGLDTQYF | TGTGCCAGCAGGACAGGGCTCATGGGGTTGGATACGCAGTATTTT
- | - | TRBJ1-6 | TRBV7-2 | 19 | CASSLIPGGIGRTNSPLHF | TGTGCCAGCAGCTTAATTCCTGGGGGGATCGGGAGGACTAATTCACCCCTCCACTTT
TRBD2 | few | TRBJ2-7 | TRBV10-2 | 13 | CASLTSGGYEQYF | TGCGCCAGCCTGACTAGCGGGGGTTACGAGCAGTACTTC
TRBD2 | - | TRBJ2-1 | TRBV19 | 14 | CASTAGGPQGEQFF | TGTGCCAGTACGGCGGGGGGCCCTCAGGGAGAGCAGTTCTTC
- | few | TRBJ2-1 | TRBV4-2 | 18 | CASSQQTPAGSTYNEQFF | TGTGCCAGCAGCCAACAAACACCGGCCGGGAGCACCTACAATGAGCAGTTCTTC
TRBD1 | - | TRBJ1-6 | TRBV14 | 15 | CASSQQTGGNSPLHF | TGTGCCAGCAGCCAACAAACAGGGGGTAATTCACCCCTCCACTTT
- | - | TRBJ2-6 | TRBV5-1 | 15 | CASSLGRSGANVLTF | TGCGCCAGCAGCTTGGGGCGGTCTGGGGCCAACGTCCTGACTTTC
TRBD1 | - | TRBJ1-1 | TRBV6-2/TRBV6-3 | 14 | CASSSRSMGQVAFF | TGTGCCAGCAGCTCCCGGAGTATGGGACAGGTGGCTTTCTTT
TRBD1 | - | TRBJ1-2 | TRBV19 | 15 | CASSSRDRGLHGYTF | TGTGCCAGTAGTTCGAGGGACAGGGGGCTCCATGGCTACACCTTC
TRBD1 | - | TRBJ1-1 | TRBV3-1/TRBV3-2 | 15 | CASSRKGAMNTEAFF | TGTGCCAGCAGCCGGAAGGGGGCGATGAACACTGAAGCTTTCTTT
TRBD1 | - | TRBJ2-7 | TRBV6-5 | 15 | CASSYRDRGGHEQYF | TGTGCCAGCAGTTACAGGGACAGGGGTGGCCACGAGCAGTACTTC
- | - | TRBJ2-7 | TRBV9 | 13 | CASSAGTFSEQYF | TGTGCCAGCAGCGCCGGGACATTCTCCGAGCAGTACTTC
- | - | TRBJ1-1 | TRBV19 | 13 | CASSSLPRTEAFF | TGTGCCAGTAGTAGTCTCCCGAGGACTGAAGCTTTCTTT
TRBD1 | - | TRBJ1-5 | TRBV12-5 | 15 | CASGRGQGGSQPQHF | TGTGCTAGTGGCCGAGGACAGGGGGGGAGTCAGCCCCAGCATTTT
TRBD1 | - | TRBJ2-3 | TRBV6-2/TRBV6-3 | 16 | CASSTPDRGRLDTQYF | TGTGCCAGCAGTACTCCCGACAGGGGGAGGCTGGATACGCAGTATTTT
TRBD1 | - | TRBJ1-1 | TRBV9 | 16 | CASSVGQGDWYTEAFF | TGTGCCAGCAGCGTAGGCCAGGGGGATTGGTACACTGAAGCTTTCTTT
- | once | TRBJ1-4 | TRBV6-1 | 14 | CASSEVGSGEKLFF | TGTGCCAGCAGTGAAGTCGGGTCTGGGGAAAAACTGTTTTTT
TRBD1 | - | TRBJ1-1 | TRBV7-9 | 15 | CASSLAPAGGTEAFF | TGTGCCAGCAGCTTAGCCCCAGCAGGGGGAACTGAAGCTTTCTTT
- | - | TRBJ2-2 | TRBV6-2/TRBV6-3 | 13 | CASSSGGAGELFF | TGTGCCAGCAGTTCTGGCGGGGCCGGGGAGCTGTTTTTT
TRBD2 | - | TRBJ2-3 | TRBV7-2 | 14 | CASRGGFSTDTQYF | TGTGCCAGCCGCGGGGGGTTCAGCACAGATACGCAGTATTTT
- | - | TRBJ2-2 | TRBV6-5 | 13 | CASTQQETGELFF | TGTGCCAGCACCCAACAGGAAACCGGGGAGCTGTTTTTT
- | - | TRBJ1-4 | TRBV3-1/TRBV3-2 | 14 | CASSTGIGNEKLFF | TGTGCCAGCAGCACAGGGATCGGTAATGAAAAACTGTTTTTT
TRBD2 | - | TRBJ2-3 | TRBV5-6 | 16 | CASSVGSGGLLTAQYF | TGTGCCAGCAGCGTAGGTAGCGGGGGGCTGTTAACAGCGCAGTATTTT
TRBD1 | once | TRBJ2-7 | TRBV27 | 14 | CASSLDRGTYEQYF | TGTGCCAGCAGTTTGGACAGGGGAACCTACGAGCAGTACTTC
TRBD1 | - | TRBJ2-1 | TRBV5-4 | 15 | CASSLRPGGANEQFF | TGTGCCAGCAGCTTACGACCAGGGGGCGCGAATGAGCAGTTCTTC
- | - | TRBJ1-1 | TRBV20-1 | 14 | CSASNAGDNTEAFF | TGCAGTGCTAGTAATGCAGGGGATAACACTGAAGCTTTCTTT
TRBD1 | - | TRBJ1-6 | TRBV6-5 | 14 | CATRTGSPNSPLHF | TGTGCCACCCGGACAGGGTCCCCTAATTCACCCCTCCACTTT
- | - | TRBJ1-6 | TRBV4-2 | 15 | CASSQGSRGYSPLHF | TGTGCCAGCAGCCAAGGGTCCAGGGGATACTCACCCCTCCACTTT
TRBD1 | once | TRBJ1-3 | TRBV19 | 14 | CASTDGTAGNTIYF | TGTGCCAGCACCGACGGGACAGCTGGAAACACCATATATTTT
- | - | TRBJ2-1 | TRBV3-1/TRBV3-2 | 13 | CASSLPLNNEQFF | TGTGCCAGCAGCCTCCCCTTAAACAATGAGCAGTTCTTC
- | - | TRBJ2-7 | TRBV12-3/TRBV12-4 | 13 | CASSLGQRYEQYF | TGTGCCAGCAGCCTGGGTCAGCGATACGAGCAGTACTTC
TRBD1 | - | TRBJ1-2 | TRBV5-6 | 15 | CASSSSGQGGYGYTF | TGTGCCAGCAGCTCTTCCGGACAGGGGGGCTATGGCTACACCTTC
- | few | TRBJ2-1 | TRBV21-1 | 14 | CASSKRYSGNEQFF | TGTGCCAGCAGCAAACGTTATTCCGGGAATGAGCAGTTCTTC